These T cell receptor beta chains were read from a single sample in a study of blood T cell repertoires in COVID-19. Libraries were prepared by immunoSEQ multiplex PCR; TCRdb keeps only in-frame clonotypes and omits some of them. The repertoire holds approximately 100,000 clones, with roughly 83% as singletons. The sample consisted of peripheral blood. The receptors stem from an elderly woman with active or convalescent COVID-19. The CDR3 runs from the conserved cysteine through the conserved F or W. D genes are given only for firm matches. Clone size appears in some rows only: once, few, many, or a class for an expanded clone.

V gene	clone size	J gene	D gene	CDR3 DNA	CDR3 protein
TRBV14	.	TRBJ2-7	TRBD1	TGTGCCAGCAGCCGACAGGGAGTCTCCTACGAGCAGTACTTC	CASSRQGVSYEQYF
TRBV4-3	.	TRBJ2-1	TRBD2	TGCGCCAGCAGCCAAGATTCGGGCGGGAGCCCCGATGAGCAGTTCTTC	CASSQDSGGSPDEQFF
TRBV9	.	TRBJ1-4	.	TGTGCCAGCAGCGTAGGACCGGGGGGGGCCGAAAAACTGTTTTTT	CASSVGPGGAEKLFF
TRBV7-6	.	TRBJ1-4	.	TGTGCCAGCAGCGTCCAAACAGGCAATCCTAATGAAAAACTGTTTTTT	CASSVQTGNPNEKLFF
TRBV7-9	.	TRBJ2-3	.	TGTGCCAGCAGGTCCTGGGCGGGGAGACACACAGATACGCAGTATTTT	CASRSWAGRHTDTQYF
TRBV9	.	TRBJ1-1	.	TGTGCCAGCAGCGAGCCCCCCTACGGGAACACTGAAGCTTTCTTT	CASSEPPYGNTEAFF
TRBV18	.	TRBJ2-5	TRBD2	TGTGCCAGCTCTCCTAGCGGGGGGGCTCGAGAGACCCAGTACTTC	CASSPSGGARETQYF
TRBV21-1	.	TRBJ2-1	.	TGTGCCAGCACGCAAGTGGGGACAGCATCAAATGAGCAGTTCTTC	CASTQVGTASNEQFF
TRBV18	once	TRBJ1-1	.	TGTGCCAGCTCACCCAGCAGGGACACTGAAGCTTTCTTT	CASSPSRDTEAFF
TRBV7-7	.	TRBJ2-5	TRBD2	TGTGCTAGCAGCCCCGGACTAGCGGGAGGCGAAGAGACCCAGTACTTC	CASSPGLAGGEETQYF
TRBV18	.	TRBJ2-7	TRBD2	TGTGCCAGCTCACCACCGTCGAAGCGGGAGGGCGAGCAGTACTTC	CASSPPSKREGEQYF
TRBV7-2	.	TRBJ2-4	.	TGTGCCAGCAGCAGGACCCGAGGGGGAAACATTCAGTACTTC	CASSRTRGGNIQYF
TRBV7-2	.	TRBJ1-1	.	TGTGCCAGCACGCAACGACAGAACACTGAAGCTTTCTTT	CASTQRQNTEAFF
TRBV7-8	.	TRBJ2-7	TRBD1	TGTGCCAGCAGCTTAATACGGGGACAGGGCCCCTACGAGCAGTACTTC	CASSLIRGQGPYEQYF
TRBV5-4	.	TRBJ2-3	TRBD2	TGTGCCAGCAGCTCGCCACTAGCGGAGCACACAGATACGCAGTATTTT	CASSSPLAEHTDTQYF
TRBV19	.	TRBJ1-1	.	TGTGCCAGTAGTGCGCGCGGCATTGAAGCTTTCTTT	CASSARGIEAFF
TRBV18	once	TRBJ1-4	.	TGTGCCAGCTCACCAAACTCAGGACAGTCTAATGAAAAACTGTTTTTT	CASSPNSGQSNEKLFF
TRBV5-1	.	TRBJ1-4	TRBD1	TGCGCCAGCAGCCAGGACAGGGCGTCAGCTAGTGAAAAACTGTTTTTT	CASSQDRASASEKLFF
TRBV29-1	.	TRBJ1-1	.	TGCAGCGTTGAGGAGGATCCGAGTAGCACTGAAGCTTTCTTT	CSVEEDPSSTEAFF
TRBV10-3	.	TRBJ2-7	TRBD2	TGTGCCATCAGTGAGTCACCATTGACTAGCGGATCCTACGAGCAGTACTTC	CAISESPLTSGSYEQYF
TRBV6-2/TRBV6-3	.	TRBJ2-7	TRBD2	TGTGCCAGCACCCCATTGGGACTAGCGGGTTCCGAGCAGTACTTC	CASTPLGLAGSEQYF
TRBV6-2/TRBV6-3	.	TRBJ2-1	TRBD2	TGTGCCAGCAGTTACCCAACTTTCAGAACCGGGACTAGCGGGAGCAATGAGCAGTTCTTC	CASSYPTFRTGTSGSNEQFF
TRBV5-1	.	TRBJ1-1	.	TGCGCCAGCAGCTTGAGTCCCGCGGGGATGAACACTGAAGCTTTCTTT	CASSLSPAGMNTEAFF
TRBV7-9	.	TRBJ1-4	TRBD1	TGTGCCAGCAGCTCCAGTGGAGGGGGCAGGGGAAATGAAAAACTGTTTTTT	CASSSSGGGRGNEKLFF
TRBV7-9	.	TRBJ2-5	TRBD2	TGTGCCAGCAGCTTAAGGGAGGGGGAGACCCAGTACTTC	CASSLREGETQYF
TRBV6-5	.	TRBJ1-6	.	TGTGCCAGCAGCCCCAGGGGTTCCTATAATTCACCCCTCCACTTT	CASSPRGSYNSPLHF
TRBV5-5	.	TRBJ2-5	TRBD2	TGTGCCAGCAGCTCGGGGACTAGAAACGGAGAGACCCAGTACTTC	CASSSGTRNGETQYF
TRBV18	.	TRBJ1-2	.	TGTGCCAGCTCACCTAGCGGGAGGGCAGGACGGTTCGGCTATGGCTACACCTTC	CASSPSGRAGRFGYGYTF
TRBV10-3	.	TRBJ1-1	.	TGTGCCATCAGTGAGGGGACTGGGGGGGCTGGCACTGAAGCTTTCTTT	CAISEGTGGAGTEAFF
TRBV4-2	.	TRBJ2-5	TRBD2	TGTGCCAGCAGCCAAGCTAGCGGGGAAGAGACCCAGTACTTC	CASSQASGEETQYF
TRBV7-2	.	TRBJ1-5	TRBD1	TGTGCCAGCAGCTTACAGGGGGACCAGCCCCAGCATTTT	CASSLQGDQPQHF
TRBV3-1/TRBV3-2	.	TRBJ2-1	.	TGTGCCAGCAGCCAGGGATCTGGACGGAGGACCAATGAGCAGTTCTTC	CASSQGSGRRTNEQFF
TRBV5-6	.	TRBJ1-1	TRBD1	TGTGCCAGCAGGCTAGCCGACAGGGGGCTGAAGTTTTACGGTGAAGCTTTCTTT	CASRLADRGLKFYGEAFF
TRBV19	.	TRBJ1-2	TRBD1	TGTGCCAGTAGACGGACAGGTGGCTACACCTTC	CASRRTGGYTF
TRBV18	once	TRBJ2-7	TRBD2	TGTGCCAGCTCACCATTCAGCGGGGCAGCGGGCGAGCAGTACTTC	CASSPFSGAAGEQYF
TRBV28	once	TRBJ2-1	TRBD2	TGTGCCAGCAGTCTACTAGCGGGAAACAATGAGCAGTTCTTC	CASSLLAGNNEQFF
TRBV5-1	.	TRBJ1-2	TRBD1	TGCGCCAGCAGCTTGGGGCAGGGGGCCTCTGGCTACACCTTC	CASSLGQGASGYTF
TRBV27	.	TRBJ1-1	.	TGTGCCAGCAGGATTTTACAGGGCGTTGACACTGAAGCTTTCTTT	CASRILQGVDTEAFF
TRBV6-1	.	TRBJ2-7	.	TGTGCCAGCAGTGAAATGAGGCGGATCTACGAGCAGTACTTC	CASSEMRRIYEQYF
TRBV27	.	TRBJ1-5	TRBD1	TGTGCCAGCAGTACCTGGACAGGCCTATATAGCAATCAGCCCCAGCATTTT	CASSTWTGLYSNQPQHF
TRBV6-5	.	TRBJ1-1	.	TGTGCCAGCGGCAGGGGTTACCACAACACTGAAGCTTTCTTT	CASGRGYHNTEAFF
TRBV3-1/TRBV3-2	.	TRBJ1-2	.	TGTGCCAGCAGCCAAGCACTCGGGGAAGGGATTGGCTACACCTTC	CASSQALGEGIGYTF
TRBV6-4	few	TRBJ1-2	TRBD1	TGTGCCAGCAGTGACCAAAACAGGGGGCGAGATTATGGCTACACCTTC	CASSDQNRGRDYGYTF
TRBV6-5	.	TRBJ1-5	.	TGTGCCAGCAGCCCCGGGGGGCTCGGGGGTGAGGCCCAGCATTTT	CASSPGGLGGEAQHF
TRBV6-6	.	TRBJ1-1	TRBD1	TGTGCCAGCAGTTACCAGGGACAGCAAGAAGCTTTCTTT	CASSYQGQQEAFF
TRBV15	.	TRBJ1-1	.	TGTGCCACCAGCAGACCTCGAGCGAACACTGAAGCTTTCTTT	CATSRPRANTEAFF